These 11 T cell receptor beta chains share one sample of origin, sequenced in a study of blood T cell repertoires in COVID-19. The method was immunoSEQ multiplex PCR; TCRdb's version includes in-frame clones alone and lacks a portion of them. The sample has roughly 260,000 clones; about 90% are singletons. Specimen: peripheral blood. Source of these receptors: a person aged 18-35 years with COVID-19, enrolled during active disease.

This CDR3 is CASSYRGGYLNEQFF. The CDR3 DNA follows: TGTGCCAGCAGTTACCGCGGGGGGTACCTGAATGAGCAGTTCTTC. The rearrangement links TRBV6-2 or TRBV6-3 to TRBJ2-1, with 8 bases fitting TRBD2. The CDR3 consists of 15 residues. Trimming at V came to 2 bases and at J to 7 bases, leaving 7 bases not matched to a gene. In germline, CDR1 is MNHEY, CDR2 SVGEGT.

V and J are TRBV7-9 and TRBJ1-2, with D possibly TRBD1 on 5 matching bases. This CDR3 spans 14 amino acids. Germline V gene lookup returns CDR1 SEHNR and CDR2 FQNEAQ (reference sequence). V dropped 1 base and J dropped 8 bases, with 14 bases sitting between them. CDR3 protein: CASSLDGTVGGYTF. In DNA, the CDR3 is TGTGCCAGCAGCTTAGACGGGACTGTAGGCGGCTACACCTTC.

The gene calls are TRBV14 and TRBJ2-1; 8 bases agree with TRBD2. This CDR3 spans 16 amino acids. V lost 4 bases to trimming and J lost 0 bases; unmatched junction nucleotides: 5. Germline V gives CDR1 SGHDN, CDR2 FVKESK. The CDR3 DNA sequence: TGTGCCAGCAGCCTCCCAGCGGGAGTCTCCTACAATGAGCAGTTCTTC. The encoded protein is CASSLPAGVSYNEQFF. The full variable domain, rest sourced from reference TRBV14 and TRBJ2-1, is EAGVTQFPSHSVIEKGQTVTLRCDPISGHDNLYWYRRVMGKEIKFLLHFVKESKQDESGMPNNRFLAERTGGTYSTLKVQPAELEDSGVYFCASSLPAGVSYNEQFFGPGTRLTVL.

J is TRBJ1-2 and V is TRBV5-1; TRBD1 aligns across 10 bases. The CDR3 runs 15 residues. Germline values: CDR1 SGHRS, CDR2 YFSETQ. V dropped 5 bases and J dropped 6; count of bases not matched to a gene: 10. The CDR3 here is CASSFGTGATDGYTF. CDR3 in DNA: TGCGCCAGCAGTTTCGGGACAGGGGCGACGGATGGCTACACCTTC.

The chain uses TRBV27 and TRBJ2-7, with 11 bases lining up with TRBD1. With 0 bases clipped from V and 7 bases from J, the junction kept 8 bases outside the gene matches. Per the germline V gene, CDR1 is MNHEY and CDR2 is SMNVEV (reference sequence). The length of the CDR3 is 16 residues. The CDR3: CASSLSRTGGSGEQYF. DNA of the CDR3: TGTGCCAGCAGTTTATCCCGGACAGGGGGCTCTGGGGAGCAGTACTTC.

The CDR3 protein is CATSRDLAQGPSVPLHF. The CDR3 DNA is TGTGCCACCAGCAGAGATCTGGCCCAGGGCCCCTCTGTGCCCCTCCACTTT. The chain has TRBV15 and TRBJ1-6; D perhaps matches TRBD1 (5 bases). Trimming took 0 bases from V and 13 from J, leaving 22 bases between them. CDR1 is LNHNV and CDR2 is YYDKDF in the germline V gene (reference sequence). This CDR3 region has 17 residues.

V and J are TRBV29-1 and TRBJ2-3, with D unresolved. From germline, CDR1 is SQVTM and CDR2 ANQGSEA. This CDR3 is built from 10 residues. The V end was cut by 7 bases, the J end by 4 bases, with 6 bases between. CDR3 amino acids: CSAGPDTQYF. CDR3 nucleotides: TGCAGCGCTGGGCCAGATACGCAGTATTTT.

J is TRBJ2-3 and V is TRBV29-1, with D perhaps matching TRBD2 (7 bases). This CDR3 has 14 residues. V dropped 5 bases and J dropped 1 base, with 13 bases sitting between them. The germline gives CDR1 SQVTM, CDR2 ANQGSEA. CDR3 nucleotides: TGCAGCGTTCCGGGGGCGGGGGGCACAGATACGCAGTATTTT. Its protein product is CSVPGAGGTDTQYF.

V is TRBV6-1 and J is TRBJ1-2, with a possible D match to TRBD1 (5 bases). The V gene lost 2 bases and the J gene lost 7 bases, with 11 bases spanning the gap. The CDR3 runs to 13 residues. From germline, CDR1 is MNHNS and CDR2 SASEGT. This chain's CDR3 is CASSERGSFGYTF. The CDR3 DNA sequence: TGTGCCAGCAGTGAAAGGGGCAGCTTTGGCTACACCTTC.

The chain joins TRBV5-8 to TRBJ2-7, with a tentative D call TRBD1 (5 bases). The CDR3 covers 14 residues. V gave up 2 bases and J gave up 4 bases, with 13 bases separating them. From germline, CDR1 is SGHTS and CDR2 YDEGEE. CDR3 nucleotides: TGTGCCAGCAGCTTCCAGGACACTGTTTACGAGCAGTACTTC. Residues: CASSFQDTVYEQYF.

This chain uses TRBV9 with TRBJ2-1; 7 bases are shared with TRBD2. The CDR3 extends over 18 amino acids. The germline V gene encodes CDR1 SGDLS and CDR2 YYNGEE. The V and J ends lost 0 bases and 4 bases, in that order; junction bases with no gene match: 13. The CDR3 region is CASSVEGGASGQYNEQFF. CDR3 DNA: TGTGCCAGCAGCGTAGAGGGAGGGGCTAGCGGCCAATACAATGAGCAGTTCTTC.